The 16 T cell receptor beta chains in this list originate from one sample, sequenced in a study of T cells after yellow fever vaccination. MiXCR, applied by TCRdb to the 5' RACE reads, yields one record per CDR3 protein. Of some 600,000 distinct CDR3 sequences listed, 9% to 15% are singletons. The sample was PBMCs, taken on the day of the yellow fever booster vaccination. The receptors here all came from a young man who received the YFV17D yellow fever vaccine.

The rearrangement joins TRBV12-3 or TRBV12-4 to TRBJ2-5, with D maybe TRBD2 (6 bases). CDR3 length: 14 amino acids. Trimming pared 3 bases from V and 4 bases from J, leaving 12 bases between. DNA of the CDR3: TGTGCCAGCAGTTTTAAGGGAGGTGGAGAGACCCAGTACTTC. Amino acids: CASSFKGGGETQYF.

The V gene is TRBV15, the J gene TRBJ2-1, with a weak D call TRBD1 (6 bases). The CDR3 is made up of 14 amino acids. CDR1 is LNHNV, CDR2 YYDKDF, per germline (reference sequence). V was cut by 1 base and J by 4 bases, with 8 bases left in between. CDR3 region: CATSRGGQYNEQFF. The CDR3 DNA reads TGTGCCACCAGCAGAGGGGGGCAGTACAATGAGCAGTTCTTC.

V is TRBV6-1 and J is TRBJ2-3; D possibly corresponds to TRBD2 (6 bases). Germline V gene lookup returns CDR1 MNHNS and CDR2 SASEGT. This CDR3 region has 13 residues. Trimming shortened V by 8 bases and J by 4 bases, and 13 bases separated the two germline ends. CDR3 region: CASGVTGADTQYF. Written as DNA, the CDR3 is TGTGCCAGCGGGGTTACGGGGGCAGATACGCAGTATTTT.

This clonotype was seen a few times. This chain joins TRBV20-1 and TRBJ2-5; D unresolved. V was pared by 3 bases and J by 4 bases, with 6 bases between. The CDR3 is 11 residues long. Germline loops: CDR1 DFQATT, CDR2 SNEGSKA (reference sequence). The CDR3 protein is CSASPRETQYF. The CDR3 DNA follows: TGCAGTGCTAGCCCCCGAGAGACCCAGTACTTC.

This clonotype was detected a few times. The V and J genes are TRBV7-3 and TRBJ2-2; D gene unclear. The germline CDR1 and CDR2 sequences are SGHTA and FQGTGA. V was trimmed by 2 bases and J by 0 bases, leaving 7 bases between them. The CDR3 is made up of 15 amino acids. CDR3 nucleotide sequence: TGTGCCAGCAGCTTACGGAATTCGAACACCGGGGAGCTGTTTTTT. Translated, it gives CASSLRNSNTGELFF.

The chain combines TRBV4-1 with TRBJ1-1, with D possibly being TRBD1 (5 bases). CDR3 size: 14 residues. V was clipped by 2 bases and J by 3 bases, with 10 bases between them. CDR1 is MGHRA, CDR2 YSYEKL, per germline. The CDR3 sequence: CASSQLPGHTEAFF. DNA of the CDR3: TGCGCCAGCAGCCAATTACCGGGACACACTGAAGCTTTCTTT.

This clonotype was counted only a few times. The chain uses TRBV7-3 and TRBJ2-2; 10 nucleotides agree with TRBD2. The junction had 4 bases not matched to a gene; V was cut back by 5 bases and J by 1 base. The CDR3 is 16 residues long. Germline loops: CDR1 SGHTA, CDR2 FQGTGA. The DNA for the CDR3 is TGTGCCAGCAGCCAAGGGACTAGCGTGAACACCGGGGAGCTGTTTTTT. Protein: CASSQGTSVNTGELFF.

The chain carries TRBV6-1 and TRBJ2-7; TRBD1 agrees at 9 bases. The V gene's germline CDR1 is MNHNS and CDR2 SASEGT. J was trimmed by 2 bases and V by 6 bases; bases with no gene match: 11. The CDR3 is 16 residues long. The CDR3 DNA sequence: TGTGCCAGCAGACCTCCTCGGGACAGGGTGGCCTACGAGCAGTACTTC. The encoded protein is CASRPPRDRVAYEQYF.

This clonotype was detected many times. The V and J genes are TRBV10-3 and TRBJ2-7; 7 bases are shared with TRBD2. Trimming at V came to 6 bases and at J to 3 bases, leaving 5 bases not matched to a gene. The CDR3 has 13 amino acids. CDR1 ENHRY and CDR2 SYGVKD come from the germline V gene. DNA for the CDR3: TGTGCCATCAGGGGGGACTACTTCTACGAGCAGTACTTC. Amino acid sequence: CAIRGDYFYEQYF.

The chain has TRBV20-1 and TRBJ2-5, with 7 bases fitting TRBD2. V was pared by 3 bases and J by 1 base, with 11 bases of the junction left unmatched. CDR3 length equals 16 residues. Germline V lookup: CDR1 DFQATT, CDR2 SNEGSKA (reference sequence). In DNA, the CDR3 is TGCAGTGCTAGGGCCTATAGCGGGTTGGGCCAAGAGACCCAGTACTTC. It codes for CSARAYSGLGQETQYF.

This chain joins TRBV3-1 and TRBJ1-5, with a tentative D call TRBD1 (6 bases). Germline CDR1 and CDR2: LGHDT and YNNKEL (reference sequence). V dropped 0 bases and J dropped 11 bases, with 14 bases sitting between them. This CDR3 is built from 14 residues. The CDR3 nucleotides are TGTGCCAGCAGCCAAGATCTAGGGGGGGGAACCCAGCATTTT. It encodes CASSQDLGGGTQHF.

This clonotype was recorded many times. The V call is TRBV6-2 or TRBV6-3, the J call TRBJ2-2; 12 bases are shared with TRBD2. The germline V gene encodes CDR1 MNHEY and CDR2 SVGEGT. This CDR3 contains 15 residues. The J segment lost 3 bases and the V segment lost 6 bases, leaving 2 bases of the junction unmatched. The CDR3 coding sequence is TGTGCCAGCAGAAGACTAGCGGGGGACACCGGGGAGCTGTTTTTT. Amino acids: CASRRLAGDTGELFF.

This clonotype was counted a few times. V usage is TRBV10-3 and J usage is TRBJ2-2; D is uncertain. V was shortened by 5 bases and J by 0 bases, with 10 bases between the two germline ends. This CDR3 contains 15 residues. Per the germline V gene, CDR1 is ENHRY and CDR2 is SYGVKD. For the CDR3, the DNA is TGTGCCATCAGTATAATGGCCGCGAACACCGGGGAGCTGTTTTTT. Residues: CAISIMAANTGELFF.

This clonotype was observed a few times. This chain uses TRBV2 with TRBJ2-5, with 7 bases lining up with TRBD1. V trimming: 5 bases; J trimming: 6 bases; junction bases outside the gene matches: 6. This CDR3 has 13 amino acids. CDR1 and CDR2 from the germline V gene are SNHLY and FYNNEI. This CDR3 is CASSIDRDKTQYF. CDR3 DNA sequence: TGTGCCAGCAGTATAGACAGGGATAAGACCCAGTACTTC.

There are a few counts of this clonotype. This sequence joins TRBV7-9 and TRBJ2-5; either TRBD1 or TRBD2 may supply D (7 bases each). Germline assignment: CDR1 SEHNR and CDR2 FQNEAQ (reference sequence). The V gene lost 5 bases and the J gene lost 5 bases, with 18 bases spanning the gap. The CDR3 contains 15 residues. The CDR3 here is CASSVRQGAGETQYF. The DNA of the CDR3 is TGTGCCAGCAGCGTACGACAGGGAGCGGGGGAGACCCAGTACTTC.

The CDR3 coding sequence is TGTGCCAGCACTAACCGGTGGACAGACGCTCGGCCTGAAGCTTTCTTT. This gives the protein CASTNRWTDARPEAFF. The rearrangement joins TRBV7-9 to TRBJ1-1; weak D call: TRBD1 (6 bases). In germline, CDR1 is SEHNR, CDR2 FQNEAQ (reference sequence). V was clipped by 7 bases and J by 6 bases, with 24 bases between them. CDR3 size: 16 residues. The whole variable domain, remainder taken from reference TRBV7-9 and TRBJ1-1, is DTGVSQNPRHKITKRGQNVTFRCDPISEHNRLYWYRQTLGQGPEFLTYFQNEAQLEKSRLLSDRFSAERPKGSFSTLEIQRTEQGDSAMYLCASTNRWTDARPEAFFGQGTRLTVV.